This T cell receptor beta chain was sequenced in a study of Ad26.COV2.S vaccination and SARS-CoV-2 variants. Whole-study results and caveats: Following vaccination, spike-specific CD8+ and CD4+ T cell responses reportedly exhibited substantial breadth. Total T cell responses were possibly underestimated by TCR breadth and depth analyses.

Details on this clone: Its antigen is not known.

Generated by immunoSEQ multiplex PCR, the TCRdb table keeps only in-frame clones and is missing some. The sample records roughly 350,000 clones, 75% to 90% being singletons. Sample treatment: around 19 received Ad26.COV2.S at low or high dose, single or two shots; 5 received placebo; per-sample allocation not given. At day 63 after the first vaccine or placebo injection, samples were drawn. An 18-55-year-old adult in Boston served as donor. An Ad26 vector expressing Wuhan-strain SARS-CoV-2 spike served as the vaccine. The ends were cut back, 1 base at V and 4 bases at J, with 13 bases in the middle. The CDR3 spans 15 residues. In germline, CDR1 is SEHNR, CDR2 FQNEAQ (reference sequence).

The TCR comes from a person between 18 and 59 years old who received the Ad26.COV2.S COVID-19 vaccine or a placebo. V is TRBV7-9 and J is TRBJ1-2; no firm D call. Sequenced here: peripheral blood, sampled in a trial of Ad26.COV2.S vaccine versus placebo. The CDR3 protein is CASSLGSIELYGYTF. The CDR3 DNA reads TGTGCCAGCAGCTTAGGAAGTATAGAACTCTATGGCTACACCTTC.